This T cell receptor (beta chain) was sequenced during a study of CD8 T cells in ankylosing spondylitis. This CDR3 has 19 residues. CDR1 and CDR2 from the germline V gene are SGHAT and FQDESV (reference sequence). The ends lost 0 bases at V and 0 bases at J; junction bases unmatched: 5. One entry per CDR3 protein results from TCRdb running MiXCR on the 5' RACE reads. The table includes about 160,000 distinct CDR3 sequences, approximately 20% detected once. The receptor was isolated from a male donor with ankylosing spondylitis or in good health (not recorded which). Sequencing was done on a sample of blood, either unsorted or a sorted T cell fraction (not recorded which). The chain recombines TRBV11-1 with TRBJ2-2; 12 bases line up with TRBD2. This CDR3 is CASSLAGLAGYANTGELFF. CDR3 nucleotide sequence: TGTGCCAGCAGCTTAGCGGGACTAGCGGGCTACGCGAACACCGGGGAGCTGTTTTTT.